The next 20 T cell receptor beta chains were all read from a single sample in a study of beta chain features in type 1 diabetes listed by TCRdb under 2018. Findings and caveats that apply to the study as a whole: In all four CD4+ subsets, TCRB CDR3 length was moderately but significantly shorter in type 1 diabetes patients.

The library was produced with the immunoSEQ multiplex PCR assay. The entire amount of isolated RNA was reverse transcribed using the High Capacity cDNA Reverse Transcription Kit, so the sequenced TCRB transcripts were expressed ones. Here the immuneACCESS table is served through TCRdb, limited to in-frame sequences with V and J called. Missing clones are a known gap in these copies; in checked studies unresolved V genes cover under half, and the rest lacks a known reason. In all, the sample holds under 130,000 clones, and roughly 28% of those were seen once. The biggest ten clones account for 0.5% to 0.55% of the sample. These receptors' antigens are unknown. The specimen was central memory CD4+ T cells from blood. The receptors come from a woman aged 18-30 years with type 1 diabetes.

V gene TRBV28 combines with J gene TRBJ2-1; TRBD2 matches at 13 bases. Trimming took 7 bases from V and 9 from J; bases not matched to a gene: 9. This CDR3 region has 15 residues. CDR1 and CDR2 (germline): MDHEN, SYDVKM. This CDR3 reads CASTQTSGRASEQFF. The CDR3 DNA reads TGTGCCAGCACCCAAACTAGCGGGAGGGCCAGTGAGCAGTTCTTC.

This chain links TRBV7-6 with TRBJ2-1, with 14 bases that match TRBD2. Germline-derived CDR1 and CDR2 are SGHVS and FNYEAQ. The CDR3 runs to 16 residues. The V gene end was trimmed by 5 bases and the J gene end by 8 bases; junction bases not matched to a gene: 8. The CDR3 bases are TGTGCCAGCAGCCGACTAGCGGGAGGGGCCATGGATGAGCAGTTCTTC. Its translation: CASSRLAGGAMDEQFF.

The chain carries TRBV11-2 and TRBJ2-1; D is unresolved. The CDR3 runs 14 residues. CDR1 and CDR2 from the germline V gene are SGHAT and FQNNGV. The V gene lost 3 bases and the J gene lost 7 bases, with 13 bases spanning the gap. The CDR3 sequence: CASSFSRPENEQFF. In nucleotides, the CDR3 is TGTGCCAGCAGCTTTTCTAGACCCGAAAATGAGCAGTTCTTC.

V usage is TRBV18 and J usage is TRBJ1-1; 12 bases are a match to TRBD1. The CDR3 runs to 16 residues. V shed 3 bases and J 4 bases; nucleotides not matched to a gene: 6. The V gene's germline CDR1 is KGHSH and CDR2 LQKENI. In DNA, the CDR3 is TGTGCCAGCTCACCGGGACAGGGGGCAGGTGGCACTGAAGCTTTCTTT. It translates to CASSPGQGAGGTEAFF.

This clone was seen just once. The chain recombines TRBV4-1 with TRBJ2-1; weak D call: TRBD2 (7 bases). Germline CDR1 MGHRA, CDR2 YSYEKL. The length of the CDR3 is 15 residues. V was shortened by 1 base and J by 3 bases, with 10 bases between the two germline ends. The DNA of the CDR3 is TGCGCCAGCAGCCAAGTAGGGGGGGACTACAATGAGCAGTTCTTC. Translating gives CASSQVGGDYNEQFF.

This clone was picked up many times. CDR3 bases: TGTGCCAGCGTACAGGACGCCTTAATGAGAAAACTGTTTTTT. Encoded protein: CASVQDALMRKLFF. V usage is TRBV6-5 and J usage is TRBJ1-4, with a weak D call TRBD1 (5 bases). Trimming shortened V by 8 bases and J by 10 bases, and 20 bases separated the two germline ends. CDR3 size: 14 residues. In germline, CDR1 is MNHEY, CDR2 SVGAGI.

V gene TRBV19 combines with J gene TRBJ1-1, with D possibly TRBD1 on 6 matching bases. The V gene lost 3 bases and the J gene lost 1 base, with 9 bases spanning the gap. The CDR3 is 14 residues long. In germline, CDR1 is LNHDA, CDR2 SQIVND (reference sequence). The CDR3, as DNA: TGTGCCAGTAGTATTGACAGGAGGAACACTGAAGCTTTCTTT. Translation: CASSIDRRNTEAFF.

This clone occurred a few times. DNA of the CDR3: TGTGCCAGCAGTTTCAGTTCGGGCGAGCAGTACTTC. It translates to CASSFSSGEQYF. V is TRBV6-5 and J is TRBJ2-7; D is undetermined. V was shortened by 4 bases and J by 6 bases, with 10 bases between the two germline ends. The germline CDR1 and CDR2 sequences are MNHEY and SVGAGI. CDR3 length equals 12 residues.

The genes are TRBV2 and TRBJ2-5; tentative D call: TRBD1 (5 bases). The CDR3 runs to 14 residues. The V gene's germline CDR1 is SNHLY and CDR2 FYNNEI. Trimming took 4 bases from V and 2 from J, leaving 11 bases between them. The CDR3 region is CASSGQGRQETQYF. The DNA for the CDR3 is TGTGCCAGCAGTGGTCAGGGCAGACAAGAGACCCAGTACTTC.

This clone was observed a handful of times. This rearrangement joins TRBV30 to TRBJ1-1; a weak D match, TRBD1 (6 bases). Germline V gene data show CDR1 as GTSNPN and CDR2 as SVGIG (reference sequence). Trimming pared 5 bases from V and 0 bases from J, leaving 10 bases between. CDR3 length: 13 amino acids. CDR3 DNA: TGTGCCTGGGTAGGACAGTTGAACACTGAAGCTTTCTTT. It specifies CAWVGQLNTEAFF.

This clone turned up a few times. V is TRBV6-1 and J is TRBJ1-1, with D unclear. V dropped 7 bases and J dropped 5 bases, with 8 bases sitting between them. The CDR3 runs to 11 residues. Germline V lookup: CDR1 MNHNS, CDR2 SASEGT. The CDR3 DNA reads TGTGCCAGCATCGGGGAAACTGAAGCTTTCTTT. Its protein is CASIGETEAFF.

V and J are TRBV4-2 and TRBJ1-1, with a possible D match to TRBD1 (5 bases). Deletions cut 0 bases from V and 4 bases from J, with 12 bases between. The length of the CDR3 is 15 residues. Germline V lookup: CDR1 LGHNA, CDR2 YNFKEQ. In nucleotides, the CDR3 is TGTGCCAGCAGCCAAGATCAGGGTGGTTTCACTGAAGCTTTCTTT. As protein: CASSQDQGGFTEAFF.

CDR3: CASSGQGLGAFF. The CDR3 DNA reads as TGTGCCAGCAGTGGACAGGGACTCGGAGCTTTCTTT. The gene calls are TRBV2 and TRBJ1-1; 7 nucleotides match TRBD1. The length of the CDR3 is 12 residues. Trimming at V came to 4 bases and at J to 10 bases, leaving 6 bases not matched to a gene. Per germline, CDR1 SNHLY and CDR2 FYNNEI. Variable domain in full (rest from reference TRBV2 and TRBJ1-1): EPEVTQTPSHQVTQMGQEVILRCVPISNHLYFYWYRQILGQKVEFLVSFYNNEISEKSEIFDDQFSVERPDGSNFTLKIRSTKLEDSAMYFCASSGQGLGAFFGQGTRLTVV.

The chain couples TRBV4-1 to TRBJ2-3; D call uncertain. V was cut by 0 bases and J by 1 base, with 8 bases left in between. Germline-derived CDR1 and CDR2 are MGHRA and YSYEKL. CDR3 length: 15 amino acids. CDR3 nucleotides: TGCGCCAGCAGCCAAGATCCCCATGGCACAGATACGCAGTATTTT. It translates to CASSQDPHGTDTQYF.

The gene calls are TRBV6-5 and TRBJ1-1; D may be TRBD1 (5 bases). The CDR3 is 14 amino acids. The germline CDR1 and CDR2 sequences are MNHEY and SVGAGI. Trimming took 6 bases from V and 3 from J, leaving 14 bases between them. CDR3 bases: TGTGCCAGCAGCCCCTTCCGGGGGTACACTGAAGCTTTCTTT. Encoded protein: CASSPFRGYTEAFF.

The chain combines TRBV12-5 with TRBJ2-5; D is unclear. The V end lost 4 bases, the J end lost 1 base, and 7 bases lay between the germline ends. Germline CDR1 reads LGHNT; CDR2 reads FRNRAP. This CDR3 is built from 13 residues. CDR3 DNA sequence: TGTGCTAGTGGTTCCTCCCTCCAAGAGACCCAGTACTTC. It specifies CASGSSLQETQYF.

The sample holds a few counts of this clone. The chain employs TRBV7-2 and TRBJ2-5; D gene ambiguous. Per the germline V gene, CDR1 is SGHTA and CDR2 is FQGNSA. Trimming took off 5 bases at V and 2 bases at J, with 12 bases between the two ends. The CDR3 covers 14 residues. For the CDR3, the DNA is TGTGCCAGCAGCGTATGGGCCGAACAAGAGACCCAGTACTTC. It encodes CASSVWAEQETQYF.

The chain recombines TRBV19 with TRBJ1-1, with TRBD1 matching 7 bases. CDR3 length: 16 residues. CDR1 LNHDA and CDR2 SQIVND come from the germline V gene (reference sequence). The V and J ends lost 1 base and 0 bases, in that order; junction bases with no gene match: 5. The CDR3: CASSIGRQGLNTEAFF. CDR3 nucleotide sequence: TGTGCCAGTAGTATAGGGAGACAGGGCTTGAACACTGAAGCTTTCTTT.

J is TRBJ2-2 and V is TRBV5-4; D uncertain. V was cut by 2 bases and J by 4 bases, with 12 bases left in between. Germline V gene lookup returns CDR1 SGHNT and CDR2 YYREEE (reference sequence). The CDR3 runs to 15 residues. The CDR3 region has the DNA TGTGCCAGCAGCTTTCCCGGGTTGAGCACCGGGGAGCTGTTTTTT. Translating gives CASSFPGLSTGELFF.

The V and J genes are TRBV6-5 and TRBJ2-3; TRBD1 agrees at 7 bases. Per the germline V gene, CDR1 is MNHEY and CDR2 is SVGAGI. The V gene end was trimmed by 4 bases and the J gene end by 1 base; junction bases not matched to a gene: 2. This CDR3 is 14 amino acids long. The CDR3 bases are TGTGCCAGCAGTTCCGGGACAGGCACAGATACGCAGTATTTT. Amino acids: CASSSGTGTDTQYF.